The present TCR beta chain was sequenced within a study of identical twins listed by TCRdb under 2016. Regarding the research as a whole: To test whether fetal clonotypes persist, this study deep-sequenced TCR alpha and beta repertoires from monozygotic twins, from unrelated adults of various ages, and from cord blood. To rule out contamination, the twin experiments were replicated at different times with different library preparation protocols.

There are many counts of this clonotype. What antigen it recognizes has not been identified. The sample holds no much larger clone one base away, and base qualities are not on file. Libraries were constructed by 5' RACE. TCRdb shows the sequencer as Illumina HiSeq 2000. A universal primer binding site was added through template switching, and the final cDNA carried a unique molecular identifier so that TCR cDNA molecules could be counted accurately. Specific primers in the conserved constant-segment region were used to synthesize first-strand cDNA for TCR alpha and beta chains. Each cDNA library was double barcoded, with a SMART-Mk sample barcode plus Illumina barcodes, to control for contamination. TruSeq adapter sequences and Illumina sample barcodes were added in two successive PCR steps. TCR alpha and beta cDNA libraries were sequenced on the Illumina HiSeq platform with custom primers. Per the source publication's procedure: MiGEC was used to process raw reads and extract unique molecular identifiers, and MiXCR was used to find CDR3 positions. For each individual, recombination models were inferred using an EM algorithm with the repgenHMM and IGoR tools. Shared clonotype analysis was performed with the tcR package in R, normalizing sharing by the product of cloneset sizes. To study raw recombination free of thymic and clonal selection effects, out-of-frame nonproductive sequences were analyzed. The public reads were reprocessed in TCRdb via fastp at Q25 and MiXCR, keeping in-frame beta chains. Rows with one shared CDR3 protein collapse into an entry with the most common genes and DNA. V and J calls and clone size were set by TCRdb, not the authors. The sample table shows fewer than 250,000 distinct CDR3 sequences, and around 10% are seen once. The ten most abundant clones make up 4.5% to 5.5% of the sample.

Here is what the overall study found, with its caveats: Recombination models systematically underestimated out-of-frame TCR alpha sharing in monozygotic twins but agreed with sharing between unrelated individuals. Compared with coincidental sharing between unrelated individuals, an excess of low generation-probability sequences was observed among out-of-frame TCR alpha sequences shared between twins. A weaker excess of twin sharing was found in beta out-of-frame sequences because the signal-to-noise ratio was lowered by fewer shared sequences. Zero-insertion analyses could be partly confounded by invariant T cells such as MAIT and iNKT, though diverse VJ usage argued against such confounding for most clonotypes. Fewer insertions were carried by abundant cord blood beta clonotypes; a weaker similar trend was observed in young adult naive repertoires, while no such trend was observed in memory repertoires. Conclusions relied on cross-sectional statistical analysis, since the same donors could not be followed over many years.

There are 12 amino acids in the CDR3, from cysteine to phenylalanine inclusive. Of all the DNA, just the CDR3 is kept, 36 bases in frame from base 1. Reading the germline V gene gives CDR1 SGHTA and CDR2 FQGNSA. V is cut by 4 bases and J by 4 bases, and the space between the germline ends is 7 bases. Every donor in the study was a healthy Caucasian. Using Miltenyi CD45RO+ enrichment and human naive T-cell isolation kits, memory (CD45RO+) and naive T cells were isolated from PBMC. The sample was memory (CD45RO+) T cells sorted from blood. The cell subset or site label for this specimen denotes: CD45RO+ enriched T cells. Recombination connected TRBV7-2 to TRBJ2-5, with the identity of the D gene unclear. This TCR came from a woman under 30 in good health. This receptor carries the CDR3 CASSYTRETQYF. DNA sequence: TGTGCCAGCAGCTATACCCGAGAGACCCAGTACTTC.